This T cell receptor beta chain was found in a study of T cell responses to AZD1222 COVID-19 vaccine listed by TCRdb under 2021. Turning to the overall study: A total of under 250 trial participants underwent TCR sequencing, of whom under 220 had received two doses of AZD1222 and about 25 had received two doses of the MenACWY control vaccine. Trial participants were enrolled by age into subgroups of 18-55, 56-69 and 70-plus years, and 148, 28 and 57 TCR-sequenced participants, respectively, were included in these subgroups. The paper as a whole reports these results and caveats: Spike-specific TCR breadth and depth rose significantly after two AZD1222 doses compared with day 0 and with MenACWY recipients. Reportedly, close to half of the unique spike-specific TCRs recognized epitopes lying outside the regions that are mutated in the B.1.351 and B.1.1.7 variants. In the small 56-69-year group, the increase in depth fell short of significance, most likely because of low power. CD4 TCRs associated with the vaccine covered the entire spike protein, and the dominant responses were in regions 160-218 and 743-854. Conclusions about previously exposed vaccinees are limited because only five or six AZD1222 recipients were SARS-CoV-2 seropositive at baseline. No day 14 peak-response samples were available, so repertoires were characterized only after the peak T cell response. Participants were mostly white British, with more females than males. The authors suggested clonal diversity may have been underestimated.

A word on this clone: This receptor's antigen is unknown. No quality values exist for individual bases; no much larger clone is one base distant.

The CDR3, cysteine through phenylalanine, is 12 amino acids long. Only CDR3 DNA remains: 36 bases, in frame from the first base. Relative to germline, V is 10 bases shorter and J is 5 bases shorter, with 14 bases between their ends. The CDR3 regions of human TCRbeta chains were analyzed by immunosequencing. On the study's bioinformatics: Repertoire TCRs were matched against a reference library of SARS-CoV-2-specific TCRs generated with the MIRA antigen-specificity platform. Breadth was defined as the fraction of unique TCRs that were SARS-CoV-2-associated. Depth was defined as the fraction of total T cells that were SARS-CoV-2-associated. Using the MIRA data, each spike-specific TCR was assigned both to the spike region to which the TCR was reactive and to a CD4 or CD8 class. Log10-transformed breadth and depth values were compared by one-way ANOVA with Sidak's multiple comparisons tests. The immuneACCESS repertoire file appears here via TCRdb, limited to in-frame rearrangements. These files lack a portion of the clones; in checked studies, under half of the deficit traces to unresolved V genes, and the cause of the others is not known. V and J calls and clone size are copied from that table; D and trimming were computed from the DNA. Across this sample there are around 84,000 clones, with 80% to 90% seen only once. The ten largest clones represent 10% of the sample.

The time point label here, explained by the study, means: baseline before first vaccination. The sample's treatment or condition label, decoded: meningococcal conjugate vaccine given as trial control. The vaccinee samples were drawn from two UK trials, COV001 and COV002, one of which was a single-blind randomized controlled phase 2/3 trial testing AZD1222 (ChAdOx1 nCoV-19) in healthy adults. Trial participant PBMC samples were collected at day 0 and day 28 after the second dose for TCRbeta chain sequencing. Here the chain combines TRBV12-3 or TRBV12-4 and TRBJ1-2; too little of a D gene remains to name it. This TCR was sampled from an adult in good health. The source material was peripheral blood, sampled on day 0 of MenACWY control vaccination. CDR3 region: CATTHRLYGYTF. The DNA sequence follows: TGTGCCACCACCCACCGGCTGTATGGCTACACCTTC.